This TCR beta chain comes out of a study of cytomegalovirus exposure and HLA in healthy donors. Turning to the study itself: Among the approximately 420 donors who were genotyped, about 86% fell in the genetic ancestry cluster that is associated with self-reported Caucasian donors.

This clone was seen a single time. Its specificity is not known. This PCR relied on a set of 60 Vbeta primers and 13 Jbeta primers. This table comes from immunoSEQ multiplex PCR, and its TCRdb copy is limited to in-frame clones, with some not included. The sample consists of 150,000 to 250,000 clones, roughly 85% of them appearing once. Study conclusions and caveats: An analysis done earlier found most TCR beta V segments productive about 87% or about 30% of the time. Among TCR sequences, most were rare, though some public TCRs appeared in many donors.

Per the germline V gene, CDR1 is SEHNR and CDR2 is FQNEAQ (reference sequence). The CDR3 totals 15 residues. V was shortened by 4 bases and J by 0 bases, with 7 bases between the two germline ends. This chain links TRBV7-9 with TRBJ2-6, with D uncertain. The sequence came from a woman between 25 and 40 years old in good health and CMV-seropositive. Sample: PBMCs. CDR3 in DNA: TGTGCCAGCAGCTCCAGGAACTCTGGGGCCAACGTCCTGACTTTC. Amino acid sequence: CASSSRNSGANVLTF. Drawing the rest from reference TRBV7-9 and TRBJ2-6, the complete variable domain is DTGVSQNPRHKITKRGQNVTFRCDPISEHNRLYWYRQTLGQGPEFLTYFQNEAQLEKSRLLSDRFSAERPKGSFSTLEIQRTEQGDSAMYLCASSSRNSGANVLTFGAGSRLTVL.